One sample yielded the 21 T cell receptor beta chains listed below, sequenced in a study of cytomegalovirus exposure and HLA in healthy donors. 60 Vbeta and 13 Jbeta primers were used in PCR. TCRdb keeps only in-frame clones here, not all; method: immunoSEQ multiplex PCR. The sample includes around 140,000 clones, around 80% of them seen just once. Sequences were obtained from PBMCs. These receptors all stem from a man between 25 and 39 years old in good health and CMV-seropositive.

The genes are TRBV7-2 and TRBJ2-1; D perhaps matches TRBD2 (5 bases). Between the trimmed V and J ends, which lost 5 bases and 7 bases, there was a span of 12 bases. Germline CDR1 is SGHTA and CDR2 is FQGNSA. This CDR3 is 13 amino acids long. The CDR3 coding sequence is TGTGCCAGCAGCCGGACTTCAGGTAATGAGCAGTTCTTC. Translated: CASSRTSGNEQFF.

This chain joins TRBV9 and TRBJ2-3; possibly TRBD2 for D (5 bases). The V and J ends lost 5 bases and 11 bases respectively, with 21 bases between them. The CDR3 is made up of 14 amino acids. Germline CDR1 reads SGDLS; CDR2 reads YYNGEE. Here the CDR3 reads CASSPPGNTLMQYF. The CDR3 bases are TGTGCCAGCAGTCCTCCCGGGAATACCTTGATGCAGTATTTT. Full variable domain (outside the CDR3, taken from reference TRBV9 and TRBJ2-3): DSGVTQTPKHLITATGQRVTLRCSPRSGDLSVYWYQQSLDQGLQFLIQYYNGEERAKGNILERFSAQQFPDLHSELNLSSLELGDSALYFCASSPPGNTLMQYFGPGTRLTVL.

The V gene is TRBV6-1, the J gene TRBJ2-7; 9 bases map to TRBD1. Germline V CDR1 and CDR2: MNHNS, SASEGT. This CDR3 is built from 15 residues. Trimming took 8 bases from V and 1 from J; bases not matched to a gene: 9. CDR3 in DNA: TGTGCCAGCGGACGAGGGACAGGGATATCCTACGAGCAGTACTTC. Translating it yields CASGRGTGISYEQYF.

The chain uses TRBV5-1 and TRBJ2-7; the D gene is possibly TRBD2 (5 bases). CDR3 length: 14 residues. V shed 4 bases and J shed 4 bases, with 15 bases lying between them. Germline CDR1 and CDR2: SGHRS and YFSETQ. The CDR3 loop is CASSPSGIVYEQYF. The CDR3 DNA reads TGCGCCAGCAGCCCCTCCGGGATAGTTTACGAGCAGTACTTC. Filled out from reference TRBV5-1 and TRBJ2-7, the complete variable domain reads KAGVTQTPRYLIKTRGQQVTLSCSPISGHRSVSWYQQTPGQGLQFLFEYFSETQRNKGNFPGRFSGRQFSNSRSEMNVSTLELGDSALYLCASSPSGIVYEQYFGPGTRLTVT.

The chain employs TRBV9 and TRBJ1-1; TRBD1 might be the D (5 bases). The length of the CDR3 is 13 residues. With 2 bases removed from V and 5 bases from J, the gap between germline ends came to 10 bases. Germline loops: CDR1 SGDLS, CDR2 YYNGEE. The CDR3 DNA follows: TGTGCCAGCAGCGTTCACGGGGGGACTGAAGCTTTCTTT. Protein product: CASSVHGGTEAFF.

The chain recombines TRBV6-5 with TRBJ1-1; D is perhaps TRBD1 (6 bases). Germline CDR1 MNHEY, CDR2 SVGAGI. CDR3 length: 15 residues. Deletions cut 2 bases from V and 3 bases from J, with 13 bases between. CDR3 bases: TGTGCCAGCAGTTACCAGACAGGCATCGACACTGAAGCTTTCTTT. The encoded protein is CASSYQTGIDTEAFF.

The rearrangement links TRBV5-3 to TRBJ2-2; 14 bases map to TRBD2. Being an ORF, TRBV5-3 has a function that is uncertain. The CDR3 sequence is 18 residues long. V shed 0 bases, J shed 5 bases, and the junction held 6 bases outside the gene matches. The CDR3 DNA is TGTGCCAGAAGCTTGGTCGGGACTAGCGGGAGCCTGACCGGGGAGCTGTTTTTT. Amino acid sequence: CARSLVGTSGSLTGELFF.

The V and J genes are TRBV5-6 and TRBJ2-3; 7 bases match TRBD1. The CDR3 is made up of 16 amino acids. Trimming took 4 bases from V and 6 from J; bases not matched to a gene: 14. Germline V gene lookup returns CDR1 SGHDT and CDR2 YYEEEE. The CDR3 coding sequence is TGTGCCAGCAGCCCCCTTAGACAGGGCGTGGAGGATACGCAGTATTTT. It encodes CASSPLRQGVEDTQYF.

V usage is TRBV19 and J usage is TRBJ2-2; 9 bases align to TRBD1. Germline V gene lookup returns CDR1 LNHDA and CDR2 SQIVND (reference sequence). The CDR3 consists of 15 residues. J lost 2 bases, V lost 8 bases, and 6 bases had no gene match. The CDR3 loop reads CASQPTGGNTGELFF. The CDR3 DNA reads TGTGCCAGTCAACCAACAGGGGGCAACACCGGGGAGCTGTTTTTT.

The chain combines TRBV2 with TRBJ2-3; TRBD2 aligns across 7 bases. After removal of 4 bases from V and 4 bases from J, the junction contained 5 bases not matched to a gene. CDR1 and CDR2 (germline): SNHLY, FYNNEI. The CDR3 is made up of 14 amino acids. The CDR3 DNA sequence: TGTGCCAGCAGTGTGGGGACTACCGCAGATACGCAGTATTTT. Its protein is CASSVGTTADTQYF.

This clone came up a few times. The chain is built from TRBV5-5 and TRBJ2-2; weak D call: TRBD1 (6 bases). This CDR3 spans 15 amino acids. V was cut by 0 bases and J by 5 bases, with 11 bases left in between. Germline CDR1 SGHKS, CDR2 YYEKEE (reference sequence). Here the CDR3 reads CASSLDFRGTGELFF. CDR3 nucleotide sequence: TGTGCCAGCAGCTTGGACTTTAGGGGGACCGGGGAGCTGTTTTTT.

The chain links TRBV29-1 to TRBJ1-1; no definite D call. This CDR3 region has 10 residues. Germline V lookup: CDR1 SQVTM, CDR2 ANQGSEA. V was clipped by 3 bases and J by 8 bases, with 7 bases between them. The CDR3: CSVESREAFF. Written as DNA, the CDR3 is TGCAGCGTTGAGAGTCGGGAAGCTTTCTTT.

The chain has TRBV28 and TRBJ2-7; 9 bases map to TRBD1. Trimming took 7 bases from V and 5 from J; bases not matched to a gene: 12. Germline loops: CDR1 MDHEN, CDR2 SYDVKM. The CDR3 has 15 residues. CDR3 amino acids: CASISSGTGSHEQYF. The CDR3 DNA reads as TGTGCCAGCATATCCTCCGGGACAGGGAGCCACGAGCAGTACTTC. Filled out from reference TRBV28 and TRBJ2-7, the complete variable domain reads DVKVTQSSRYLVKRTGEKVFLECVQDMDHENMFWYRQDPGLGLRLIYFSYDVKMKEKGDIPEGYSVSREKKERFSLILESASTNQTSMYLCASISSGTGSHEQYFGPGTRLTVT.

The table lists this clone with a few counts. V and J are TRBV6-5 and TRBJ2-5; TRBD2 might be the D (7 bases). The CDR3 totals 12 residues. Germline V gene lookup returns CDR1 MNHEY and CDR2 SVGAGI. With 8 bases removed from V and 5 bases from J, the gap between germline ends came to 12 bases. The CDR3 is CASGGAGETQYF. As DNA, the CDR3 is TGTGCCAGCGGGGGGGCCGGGGAGACCCAGTACTTC.

This clone came up once. The chain combines TRBV5-1 with TRBJ2-7; 7 bases map to TRBD1. Losses at the gene ends were 4 bases for V and 4 bases for J; bases not matched to a gene: 11. Germline CDR1 is SGHRS and CDR2 is YFSETQ. This CDR3 is 15 amino acids long. DNA of the CDR3: TGCGCCAGCAGCCCGGGGACAGCTCACCTTTACGAGCAGTACTTC. It encodes CASSPGTAHLYEQYF.

The chain is built from TRBV28 and TRBJ2-1; the match to TRBD2 covers 13 bases. Per the germline V gene, CDR1 is MDHEN and CDR2 is SYDVKM. The V and J ends lost 4 bases and 5 bases, in that order; junction bases with no gene match: 5. There are 16 residues in the CDR3. The CDR3 reads CASSSAGLAGNNEQFF. CDR3 nucleotide sequence: TGTGCCAGCAGTTCTGCGGGACTAGCGGGAAACAATGAGCAGTTCTTC.

The rearrangement links TRBV27 to TRBJ2-7; 9 bases align to TRBD2. V dropped 1 base and J dropped 13; count of bases not matched to a gene: 8. Looked up from germline, CDR1 is MNHEY and CDR2 is SMNVEV (reference sequence). This CDR3 region has 13 residues. CDR3 protein: CASSLWASGDLYF. The CDR3 nucleotides are TGTGCCAGCAGTTTATGGGCTAGCGGGGACCTTTACTTC.

The table lists this clone with a few counts. The J gene is TRBJ1-5, the V gene TRBV19, with 8 nucleotides matching TRBD1. V trimming: 8 bases; J trimming: 5 bases; junction bases outside the gene matches: 8. This CDR3 is 14 amino acids long. Germline V gives CDR1 LNHDA, CDR2 SQIVND (reference sequence). The CDR3 is CASGSTGGHQPQHF. As DNA, the CDR3 is TGTGCCAGTGGCTCAACAGGGGGGCATCAGCCCCAGCATTTT.

This chain links TRBV10-3 with TRBJ1-1; D is unclear. The CDR3 runs 16 residues. The germline V gene has CDR1 ENHRY and CDR2 SYGVKD. V lost 3 bases to trimming and J lost 1 base, with 15 bases between them. The CDR3 sequence is CAISEVVATKNTEAFF. CDR3 nucleotides: TGTGCCATCAGTGAAGTCGTAGCCACTAAGAACACTGAAGCTTTCTTT.

The V call is TRBV10-3, the J call TRBJ2-7; 7 bases match TRBD2. V gave up 0 bases and J gave up 6 bases; unmatched junction bases: 2. Germline values: CDR1 ENHRY, CDR2 SYGVKD. The CDR3 has 13 amino acids. The CDR3 sequence is CAISESREAEQYF. CDR3 sequence (DNA): TGTGCCATCAGTGAGTCCCGGGAGGCCGAGCAGTACTTC.

This clone came up once. The gene calls are TRBV29-1 and TRBJ2-2, with 8 bases that match TRBD1. Germline CDR1 is SQVTM and CDR2 is ANQGSEA. CDR3 length: 14 residues. The ends lost 4 bases at V and 7 bases at J; junction bases unmatched: 8. The chain's CDR3 is CSVGSLGQGGELFF. The CDR3 nucleotides are TGCAGCGTTGGGTCGCTTGGACAGGGCGGGGAGCTGTTTTTT.